These 10 T cell receptor beta chains share one sample of origin, sequenced in a study of shared clonotypes between healthy human individuals. Sequencing was performed with immunoSEQ multiplex PCR; in TCRdb, only in-frame clones are kept and a portion is missing. The sample records roughly 2.2 million clones, more than 80% being singletons. The sequenced material came from naive CD4+ T cells from PBMCs. The subset here: CD45RA+ positively selected. All receptors derive from a man younger than 35 in good health. Some clones in this sample may be carry-over from other donors' samples.

This chain links TRBV29-1 with TRBJ1-1, with 12 bases that match TRBD1. V lost 7 bases to trimming and J lost 5 bases; unmatched junction nucleotides: 8. The CDR3 loop spans 14 amino acids. Per germline, CDR1 SQVTM and CDR2 ANQGSEA. CDR3 coding DNA: TGCAGCGGGGTCCGGGACAGGGGGCGGACTGAAGCTTTCTTT. It is translated as CSGVRDRGRTEAFF. Complete variable domain (other parts from reference TRBV29-1 and TRBJ1-1): SAVISQKPSRDICQRGTSLTIQCQVDSQVTMMFWYRQQPGQSLTLIATANQGSEATYESGFVIDKFPISRPNLTFSTLTVSNMSPEDSSIYLCSGVRDRGRTEAFFGQGTRLTVV.

CDR3 in DNA: TGTGCCAGCAGTAATAGGGGGATACGATCTTTCACCGGGGAGCTGTTTTTT. This sequence encodes CASSNRGIRSFTGELFF. The chain couples TRBV27 to TRBJ2-2, with D maybe TRBD1 (6 bases). The V and J ends lost 5 bases and 4 bases respectively, with 20 bases between them. Germline CDR1 is MNHEY and CDR2 is SMNVEV (reference sequence). The CDR3 extends over 17 amino acids.

The chain combines TRBV11-2 with TRBJ2-7; 9 bases are a match to TRBD2. Germline V gene data show CDR1 as SGHAT and CDR2 as FQNNGV. The CDR3 sequence is 16 residues long. V shed 1 base, J shed 3 bases, and the junction held 7 bases outside the gene matches. The CDR3 DNA sequence: TGTGCCAGCAGCTTAGTTTCTAGCGGGAATTTCTACGAGCAGTACTTC. Residues: CASSLVSSGNFYEQYF.

This rearrangement joins TRBV6-5 to TRBJ1-6; 8 positions match TRBD1. The germline CDR1 and CDR2 sequences are MNHEY and SVGAGI. V gave up 4 bases and J gave up 13 bases; unmatched junction bases: 12. CDR3 length equals 15 residues. The CDR3 reads CASSWTGQRSTPLHF. The CDR3 bases are TGTGCCAGCAGTTGGACAGGGCAGCGGAGTACGCCCCTCCACTTT.

The rearrangement uses TRBV10-3 and TRBJ1-4; D remains ambiguous. Trimming removed 6 bases at V and 8 bases at J, with 16 bases between. CDR3 length equals 14 residues. Germline V lookup: CDR1 ENHRY, CDR2 SYGVKD. CDR3 nucleotide sequence: TGTGCCATCAGCGAGCAGACGGGCCAGGAAAAACTGTTTTTT. This translates into CAISEQTGQEKLFF.

The rearrangement uses TRBV11-2 and TRBJ2-1; 7 bases map to TRBD2. CDR3 length: 16 amino acids. Germline lookup yields CDR1 SGHAT and CDR2 FQNNGV. The V gene end was trimmed by 5 bases and the J gene end by 8 bases; junction bases not matched to a gene: 15. The CDR3 DNA is TGTGCCAGCAGCCGGATAGGGAGGGCCCCGGCAGATGAGCAGTTCTTC. As protein: CASSRIGRAPADEQFF.

The chain has TRBV27 and TRBJ2-3; 11 nucleotides match TRBD2. Germline trimming cut 5 bases from V and 2 bases from J; bases unmatched to any gene: 15. The germline gives CDR1 MNHEY, CDR2 SMNVEV (reference sequence). This CDR3 region has 19 residues. DNA of the CDR3: TGTGCCAGCAGTACTTTCTTAGCGGGAGGGTACCCACACACAGATACGCAGTATTTT. This encodes CASSTFLAGGYPHTDTQYF.

This chain uses TRBV15 with TRBJ2-4; D possibly corresponds to TRBD2 (7 bases). Deletions cut 5 bases from V and 1 base from J, with 9 bases between. This CDR3 contains 14 residues. Germline CDR1 and CDR2: LNHNV and YYDKDF (reference sequence). The CDR3 spells CATSRGAAKNIQYF. The CDR3 nucleotides read TGTGCCACCAGCCGGGGGGCGGCCAAAAACATTCAGTACTTC.

V usage is TRBV5-1 and J usage is TRBJ2-2; a weak D match, TRBD1 (5 bases). This CDR3 region has 13 residues. V was cut by 4 bases and J by 8 bases, with 12 bases left in between. CDR1 and CDR2 from the germline V gene are SGHRS and YFSETQ. The CDR3 reads CASSRTFPGELFF. The CDR3 DNA reads as TGCGCCAGCAGCCGGACATTCCCGGGGGAGCTGTTTTTT.

The rearrangement links TRBV5-1 to TRBJ2-7; D unclear. Trimming cost V 0 bases and J 6 bases, with 13 bases left between them. There are 14 residues in the CDR3. Per germline, CDR1 SGHRS and CDR2 YFSETQ. For the CDR3, the DNA is TGCGCCAGCAGCTTGGTGGTAGCCCAGGTCGAGCAGTACTTC. Translation: CASSLVVAQVEQYF.